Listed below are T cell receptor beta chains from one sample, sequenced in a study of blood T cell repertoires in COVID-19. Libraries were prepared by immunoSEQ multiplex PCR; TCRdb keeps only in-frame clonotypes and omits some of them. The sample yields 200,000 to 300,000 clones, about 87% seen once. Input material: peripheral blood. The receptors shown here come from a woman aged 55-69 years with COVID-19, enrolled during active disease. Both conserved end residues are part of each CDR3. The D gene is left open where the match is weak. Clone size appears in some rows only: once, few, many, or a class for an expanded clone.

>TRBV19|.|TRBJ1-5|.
CASSIVTSRRGARGNQPQHF
TGTGCCAGTAGTATAGTTACTTCCCGTCGGGGAGCTAGGGGCAATCAGCCCCAGCATTTT
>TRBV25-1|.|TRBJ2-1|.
CASSENYEQFF
TGTGCCAGCAGTGAAAACTATGAGCAGTTCTTC
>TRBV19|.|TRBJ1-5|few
CASSITGGDQPQHF
TGTGCCAGTAGTATTACTGGGGGCGATCAGCCCCAGCATTTT
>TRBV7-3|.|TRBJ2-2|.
CASSLGPGRTGELFF
TGTGCCAGCAGCTTGGGTCCAGGGCGCACCGGGGAGCTGTTTTTT
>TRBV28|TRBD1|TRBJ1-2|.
CASTPTGPYGYTF
TGTGCCAGCACCCCGACAGGGCCCTATGGCTACACCTTC
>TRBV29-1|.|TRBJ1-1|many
CSVVGDNTEAFF
TGCAGCGTTGTCGGAGATAACACTGAAGCTTTCTTT
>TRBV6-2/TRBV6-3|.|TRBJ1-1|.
CASSYVSSGTEAFF
TGTGCCAGCAGTTACGTAAGTTCGGGCACTGAAGCTTTCTTT
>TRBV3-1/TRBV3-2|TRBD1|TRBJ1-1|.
CATRQGNTEAFF
TGTGCCACAAGACAGGGGAACACTGAAGCTTTCTTT
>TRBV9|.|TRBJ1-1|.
CASSVADNRLNTEAFF
TGTGCCAGCAGCGTAGCGGACAACAGATTGAACACTGAAGCTTTCTTT
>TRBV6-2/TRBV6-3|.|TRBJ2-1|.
CASSYFSYNEQFF
TGTGCCAGCAGTTACTTCAGCTACAATGAGCAGTTCTTC
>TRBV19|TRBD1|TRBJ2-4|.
CASSNPSGGAKNIQYF
TGTGCCAGTAGTAATCCCTCAGGGGGTGCCAAAAACATTCAGTACTTC